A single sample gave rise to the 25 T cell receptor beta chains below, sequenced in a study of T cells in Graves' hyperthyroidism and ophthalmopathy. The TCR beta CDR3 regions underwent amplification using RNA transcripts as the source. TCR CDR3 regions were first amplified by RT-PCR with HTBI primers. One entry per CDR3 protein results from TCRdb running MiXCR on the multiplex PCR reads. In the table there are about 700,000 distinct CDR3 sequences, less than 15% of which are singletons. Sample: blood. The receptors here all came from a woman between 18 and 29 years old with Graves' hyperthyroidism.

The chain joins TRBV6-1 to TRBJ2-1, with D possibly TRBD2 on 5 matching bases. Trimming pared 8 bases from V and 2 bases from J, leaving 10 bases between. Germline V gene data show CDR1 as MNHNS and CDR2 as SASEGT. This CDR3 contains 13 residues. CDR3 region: CASGLATYNEQFF. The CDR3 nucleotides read TGTGCCAGCGGCCTAGCCACCTACAATGAGCAGTTCTTC.

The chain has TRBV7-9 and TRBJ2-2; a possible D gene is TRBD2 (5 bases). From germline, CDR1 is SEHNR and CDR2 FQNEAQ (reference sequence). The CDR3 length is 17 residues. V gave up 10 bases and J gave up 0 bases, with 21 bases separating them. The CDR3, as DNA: TGTGCCACCGAGAAGATGAAGAGTAGCGCGAACACCGGGGAGCTGTTTTTT. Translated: CATEKMKSSANTGELFF.

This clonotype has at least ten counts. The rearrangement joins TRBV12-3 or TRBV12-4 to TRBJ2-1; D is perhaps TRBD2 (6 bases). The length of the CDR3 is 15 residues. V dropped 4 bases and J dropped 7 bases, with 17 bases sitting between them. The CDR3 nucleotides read TGTGCCAGCAGTTGGGACTTCGCCGGGGATAATGAGCAGTTCTTC. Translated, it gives CASSWDFAGDNEQFF.

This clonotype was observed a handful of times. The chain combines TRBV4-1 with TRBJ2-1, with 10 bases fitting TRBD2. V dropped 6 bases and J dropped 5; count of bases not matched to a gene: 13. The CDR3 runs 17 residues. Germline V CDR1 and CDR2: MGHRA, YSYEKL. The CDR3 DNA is TGCGCCAGCAGACAAATCCTTGAAACTAGCGGGAACAATGAGCAGTTCTTC. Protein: CASRQILETSGNNEQFF.

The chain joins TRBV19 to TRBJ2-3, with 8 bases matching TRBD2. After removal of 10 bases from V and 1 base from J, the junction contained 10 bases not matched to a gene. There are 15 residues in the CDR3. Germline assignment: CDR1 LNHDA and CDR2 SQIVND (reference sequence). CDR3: CATRSMREGTDTQYF. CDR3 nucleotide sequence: TGTGCCACCCGATCTATGCGGGAGGGCACAGATACGCAGTATTTT.

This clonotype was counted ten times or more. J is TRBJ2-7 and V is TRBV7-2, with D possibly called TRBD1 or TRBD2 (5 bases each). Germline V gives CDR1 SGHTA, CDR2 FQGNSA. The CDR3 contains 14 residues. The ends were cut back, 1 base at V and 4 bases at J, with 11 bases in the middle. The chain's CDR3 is CASSLERGWYEQYF. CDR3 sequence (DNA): TGTGCCAGCAGCTTAGAGAGGGGATGGTACGAGCAGTACTTC.

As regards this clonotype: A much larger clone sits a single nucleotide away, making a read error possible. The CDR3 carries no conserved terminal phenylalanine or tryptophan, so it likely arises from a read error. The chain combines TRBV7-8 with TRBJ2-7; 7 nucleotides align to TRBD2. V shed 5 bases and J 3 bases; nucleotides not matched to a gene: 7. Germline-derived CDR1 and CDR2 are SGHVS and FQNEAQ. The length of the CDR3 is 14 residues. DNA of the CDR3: TGTGCCAGCAGCGTCAGACTAGCCAACTACGAGCAGTACTTA. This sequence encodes CASSVRLANYEQYL.

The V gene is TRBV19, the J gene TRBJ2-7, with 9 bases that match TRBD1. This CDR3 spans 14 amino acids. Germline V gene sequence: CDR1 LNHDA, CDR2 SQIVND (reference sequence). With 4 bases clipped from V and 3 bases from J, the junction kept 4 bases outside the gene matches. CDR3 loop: CASSRGQGNYEQYF. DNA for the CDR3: TGTGCCAGTAGTAGGGGACAGGGTAACTACGAGCAGTACTTC.

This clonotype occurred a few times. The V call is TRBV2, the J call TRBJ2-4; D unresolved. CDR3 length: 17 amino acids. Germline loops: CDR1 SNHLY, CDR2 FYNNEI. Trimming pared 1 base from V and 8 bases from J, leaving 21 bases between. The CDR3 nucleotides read TGTGCCAGCAGTGAAGGGGCCGACTCCCCCAAACGAGACATTCAGTACTTC. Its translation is CASSEGADSPKRDIQYF.

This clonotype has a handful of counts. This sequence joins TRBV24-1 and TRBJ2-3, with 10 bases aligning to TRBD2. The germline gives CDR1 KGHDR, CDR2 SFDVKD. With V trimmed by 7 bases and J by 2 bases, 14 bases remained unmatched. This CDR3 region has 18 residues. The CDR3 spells CATSGSGRTSGPTDTQYF. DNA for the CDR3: TGTGCCACCAGCGGTTCAGGAAGGACTAGCGGCCCCACAGATACGCAGTATTTT.

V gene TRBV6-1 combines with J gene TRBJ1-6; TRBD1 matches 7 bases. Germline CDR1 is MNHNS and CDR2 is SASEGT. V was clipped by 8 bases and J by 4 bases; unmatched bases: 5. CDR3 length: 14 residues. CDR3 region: CASLAGQYNSPLHF. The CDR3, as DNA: TGTGCCAGCTTGGCGGGACAGTATAATTCACCCCTCCACTTT.

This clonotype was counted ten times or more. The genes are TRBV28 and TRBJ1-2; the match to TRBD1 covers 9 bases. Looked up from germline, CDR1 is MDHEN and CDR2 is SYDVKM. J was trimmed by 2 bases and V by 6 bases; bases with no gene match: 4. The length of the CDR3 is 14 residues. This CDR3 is CASRRTGVNYGYTF. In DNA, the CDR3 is TGTGCCAGCAGACGGACAGGGGTCAACTATGGCTACACCTTC.

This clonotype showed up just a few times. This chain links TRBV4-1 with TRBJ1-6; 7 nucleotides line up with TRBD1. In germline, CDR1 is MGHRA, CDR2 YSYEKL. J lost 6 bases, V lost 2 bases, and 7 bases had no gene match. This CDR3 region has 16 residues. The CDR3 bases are TGCGCCAGCAGCCAACCTATACAGGGGCGTAATTCACCCCTCCACTTT. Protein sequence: CASSQPIQGRNSPLHF.

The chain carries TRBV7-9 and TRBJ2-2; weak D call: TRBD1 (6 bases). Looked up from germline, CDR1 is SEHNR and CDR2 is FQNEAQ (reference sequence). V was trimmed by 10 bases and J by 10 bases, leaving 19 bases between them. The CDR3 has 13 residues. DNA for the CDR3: TGTGCCATCGGACTCGAGGGGGTTTTGGAGCTGTTTTTT. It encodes CAIGLEGVLELFF.

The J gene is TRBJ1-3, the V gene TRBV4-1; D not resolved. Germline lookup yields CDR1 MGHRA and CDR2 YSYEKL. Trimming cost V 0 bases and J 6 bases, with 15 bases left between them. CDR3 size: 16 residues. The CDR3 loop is CASSQDLGFGENTIYF. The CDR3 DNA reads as TGCGCCAGCAGCCAAGATTTGGGGTTTGGGGAAAACACCATATATTTT.

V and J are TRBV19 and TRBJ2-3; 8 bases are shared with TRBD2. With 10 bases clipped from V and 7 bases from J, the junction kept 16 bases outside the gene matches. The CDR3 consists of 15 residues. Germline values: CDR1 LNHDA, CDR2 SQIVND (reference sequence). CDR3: CATRNPGLELNTQYF. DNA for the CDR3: TGTGCCACCCGAAACCCGGGACTAGAACTAAATACGCAGTATTTT.

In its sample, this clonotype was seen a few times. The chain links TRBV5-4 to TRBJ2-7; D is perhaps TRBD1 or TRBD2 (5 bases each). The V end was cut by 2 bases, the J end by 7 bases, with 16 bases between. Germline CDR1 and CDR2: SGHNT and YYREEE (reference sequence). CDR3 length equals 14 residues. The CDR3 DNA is TGTGCCAGCAGCTTCGGGACCACGCCGAGTGAGCAGTACTTC. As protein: CASSFGTTPSEQYF.

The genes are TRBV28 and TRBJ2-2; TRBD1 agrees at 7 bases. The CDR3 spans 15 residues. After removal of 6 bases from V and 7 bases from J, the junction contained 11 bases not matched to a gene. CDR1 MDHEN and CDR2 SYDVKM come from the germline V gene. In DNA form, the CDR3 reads TGTGCCAGCAGCTCCTCCGGGACAGCCGGCGGGGAGCTGTTTTTT. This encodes CASSSSGTAGGELFF.

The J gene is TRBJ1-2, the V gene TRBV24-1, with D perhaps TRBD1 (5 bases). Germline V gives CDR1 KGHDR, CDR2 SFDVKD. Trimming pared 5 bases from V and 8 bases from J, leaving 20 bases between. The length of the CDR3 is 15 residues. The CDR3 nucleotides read TGTGCCACCAGTGGTCGGGAAGAGGGGCTCGGGGGCTACACCTTC. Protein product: CATSGREEGLGGYTF.

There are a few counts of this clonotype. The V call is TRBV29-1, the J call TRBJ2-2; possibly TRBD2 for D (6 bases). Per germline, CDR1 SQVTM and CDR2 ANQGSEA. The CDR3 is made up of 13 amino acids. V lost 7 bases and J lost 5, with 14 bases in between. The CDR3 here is CSGEKAGTGELFF. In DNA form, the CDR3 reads TGCAGCGGGGAGAAGGCGGGGACCGGGGAGCTGTTTTTT.

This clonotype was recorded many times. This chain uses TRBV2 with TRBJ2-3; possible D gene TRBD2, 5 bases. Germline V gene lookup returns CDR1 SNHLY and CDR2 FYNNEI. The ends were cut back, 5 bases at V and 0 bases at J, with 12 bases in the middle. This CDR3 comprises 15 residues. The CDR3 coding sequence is TGTGCCAGCAGTCCGGACTCTACTAGCACAGATACGCAGTATTTT. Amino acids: CASSPDSTSTDTQYF.

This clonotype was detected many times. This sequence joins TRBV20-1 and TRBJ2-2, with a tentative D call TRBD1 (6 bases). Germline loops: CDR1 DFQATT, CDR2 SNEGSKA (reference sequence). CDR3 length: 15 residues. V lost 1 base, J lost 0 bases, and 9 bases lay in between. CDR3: CSARGQATNTGELFF. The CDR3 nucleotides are TGCAGTGCTAGAGGACAGGCCACGAACACCGGGGAGCTGTTTTTT.

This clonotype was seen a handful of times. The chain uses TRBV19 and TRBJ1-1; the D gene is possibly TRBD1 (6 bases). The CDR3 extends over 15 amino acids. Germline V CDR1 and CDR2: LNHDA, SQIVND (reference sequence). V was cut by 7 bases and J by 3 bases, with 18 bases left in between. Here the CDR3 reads CASTPQSGADTEAFF. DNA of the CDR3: TGTGCCAGTACCCCTCAGTCGGGGGCGGACACTGAAGCTTTCTTT.

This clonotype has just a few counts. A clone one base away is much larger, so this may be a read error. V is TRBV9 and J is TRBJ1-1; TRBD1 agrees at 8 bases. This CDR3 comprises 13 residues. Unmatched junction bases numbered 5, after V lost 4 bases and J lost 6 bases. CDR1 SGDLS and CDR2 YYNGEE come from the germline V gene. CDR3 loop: CASSIQGGAEAFF. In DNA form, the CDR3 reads TGTGCCAGCAGCATACAGGGGGGAGCTGAAGCTTTCTTT.

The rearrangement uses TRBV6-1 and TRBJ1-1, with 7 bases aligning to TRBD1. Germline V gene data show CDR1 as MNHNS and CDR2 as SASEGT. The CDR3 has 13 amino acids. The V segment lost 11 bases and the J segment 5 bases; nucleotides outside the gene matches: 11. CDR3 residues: CAAKPTGRTEAFF. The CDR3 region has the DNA TGTGCCGCTAAACCGACAGGGAGGACTGAAGCTTTCTTT.